This record concerns one T cell receptor (beta chain) sequence. This sample is part of a study of blood T cell repertoires in COVID-19. Overall study context: COVID-19 samples, acute and convalescent, were from the United States, Italy and Spain.

The CDR3 spans 16 residues. The germline V gene encodes CDR1 SGHVS and CDR2 FQNEAQ. V lost 5 bases to trimming and J lost 4 bases; unmatched junction nucleotides: 9. The repertoire was sequenced with immunoSEQ multiplex PCR; TCRdb's copy has only in-frame clones and lacks some. The sample carries about 100,000 clones, roughly 92% recorded once. This chain joins TRBV7-8 and TRBJ1-3; TRBD1 matches 9 bases. The sequence was collected from a man in his 70s with acute or convalescent COVID-19. Sequenced input: peripheral blood. The CDR3 loop is CASSPPGQGGGNTIYF. Here the CDR3 DNA reads TGTGCCAGCAGCCCCCCGGGACAGGGAGGAGGAAACACCATATATTTT.